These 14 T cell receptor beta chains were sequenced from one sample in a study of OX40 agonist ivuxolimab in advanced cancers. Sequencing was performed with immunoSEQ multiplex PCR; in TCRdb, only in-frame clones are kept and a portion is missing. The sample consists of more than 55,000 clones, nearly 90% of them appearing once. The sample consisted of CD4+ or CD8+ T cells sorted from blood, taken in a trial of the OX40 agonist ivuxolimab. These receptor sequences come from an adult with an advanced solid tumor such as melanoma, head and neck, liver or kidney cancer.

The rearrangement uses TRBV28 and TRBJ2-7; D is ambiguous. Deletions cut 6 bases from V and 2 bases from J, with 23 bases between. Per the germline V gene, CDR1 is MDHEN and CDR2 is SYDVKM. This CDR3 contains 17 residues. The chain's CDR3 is CASSPPRRSQIAYEQYF. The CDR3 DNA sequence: TGTGCCAGCAGCCCCCCCCGGCGCAGCCAGATAGCCTACGAGCAGTACTTC. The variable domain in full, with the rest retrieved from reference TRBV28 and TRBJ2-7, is DVKVTQSSRYLVKRTGEKVFLECVQDMDHENMFWYRQDPGLGLRLIYFSYDVKMKEKGDIPEGYSVSREKKERFSLILESASTNQTSMYLCASSPPRRSQIAYEQYFGPGTRLTVT.

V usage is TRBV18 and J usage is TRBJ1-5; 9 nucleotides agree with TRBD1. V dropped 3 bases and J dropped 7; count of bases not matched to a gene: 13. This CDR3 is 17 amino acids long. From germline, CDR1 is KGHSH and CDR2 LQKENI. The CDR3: CASSPLPPGTGNQPQHF. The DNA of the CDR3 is TGTGCCAGCTCACCGCTGCCCCCCGGGACAGGGAACCAGCCCCAGCATTTT.

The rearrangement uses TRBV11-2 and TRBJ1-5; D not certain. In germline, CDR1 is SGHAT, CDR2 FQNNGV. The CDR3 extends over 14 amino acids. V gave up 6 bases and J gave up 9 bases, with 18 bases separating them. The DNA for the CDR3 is TGTGCCAGCAGTGAGACTGGAGGGTTGATGCCCCAGCATTTT. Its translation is CASSETGGLMPQHF.

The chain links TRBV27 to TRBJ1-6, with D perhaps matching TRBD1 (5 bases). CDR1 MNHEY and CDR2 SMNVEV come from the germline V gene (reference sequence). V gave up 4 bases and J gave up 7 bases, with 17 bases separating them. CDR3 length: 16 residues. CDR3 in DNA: TGTGCCAGCAGTTGGGGCTCGGGGGGGGTAAATTCACCCCTCCACTTT. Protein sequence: CASSWGSGGVNSPLHF.

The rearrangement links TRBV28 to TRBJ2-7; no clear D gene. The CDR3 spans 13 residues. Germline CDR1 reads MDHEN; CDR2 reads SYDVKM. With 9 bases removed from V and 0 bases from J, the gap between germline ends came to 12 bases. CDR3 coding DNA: TGTGCCAGTTTGACAAGAAGCTCCTACGAGCAGTACTTC. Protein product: CASLTRSSYEQYF. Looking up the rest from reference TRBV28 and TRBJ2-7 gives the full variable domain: DVKVTQSSRYLVKRTGEKVFLECVQDMDHENMFWYRQDPGLGLRLIYFSYDVKMKEKGDIPEGYSVSREKKERFSLILESASTNQTSMYLCASLTRSSYEQYFGPGTRLTVT.

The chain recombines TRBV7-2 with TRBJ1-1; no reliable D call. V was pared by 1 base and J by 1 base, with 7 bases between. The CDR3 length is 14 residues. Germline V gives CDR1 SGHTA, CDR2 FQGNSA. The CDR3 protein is CASSLGHTNTEAFF. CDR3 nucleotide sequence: TGTGCCAGCAGCTTAGGGCATACGAACACTGAAGCTTTCTTT.

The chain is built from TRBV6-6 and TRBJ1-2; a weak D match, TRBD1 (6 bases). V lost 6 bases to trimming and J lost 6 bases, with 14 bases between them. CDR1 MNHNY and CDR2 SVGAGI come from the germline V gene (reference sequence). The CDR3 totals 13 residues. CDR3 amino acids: CASRPQGSDGYTF. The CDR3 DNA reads TGTGCCAGCAGACCCCAGGGGTCTGATGGCTACACCTTC.

The CDR3 region is CASTGTNQPQHF. For the CDR3, the DNA is TGTGCCAGCACGGGGACCAATCAGCCCCAGCATTTT. The chain couples TRBV6-6 to TRBJ1-5; D is possibly TRBD1 (5 bases). The germline CDR1 and CDR2 sequences are MNHNY and SVGAGI (reference sequence). The CDR3 extends over 12 amino acids. V was pared by 7 bases and J by 3 bases, with 7 bases between.

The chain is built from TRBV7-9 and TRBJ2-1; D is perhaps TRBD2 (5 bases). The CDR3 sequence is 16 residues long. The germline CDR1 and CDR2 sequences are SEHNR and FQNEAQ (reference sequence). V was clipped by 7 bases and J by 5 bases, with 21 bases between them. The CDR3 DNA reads TGTGCCAGCACCTCCCCCCCCCTAGCTTTCGACAATGAGCAGTTCTTC. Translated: CASTSPPLAFDNEQFF.

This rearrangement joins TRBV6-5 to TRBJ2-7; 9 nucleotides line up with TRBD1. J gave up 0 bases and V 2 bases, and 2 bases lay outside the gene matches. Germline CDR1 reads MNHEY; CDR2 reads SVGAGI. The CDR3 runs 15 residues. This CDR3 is CASSYKDRGSYEQYF. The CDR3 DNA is TGTGCCAGCAGTTACAAGGACAGGGGCTCCTACGAGCAGTACTTC.

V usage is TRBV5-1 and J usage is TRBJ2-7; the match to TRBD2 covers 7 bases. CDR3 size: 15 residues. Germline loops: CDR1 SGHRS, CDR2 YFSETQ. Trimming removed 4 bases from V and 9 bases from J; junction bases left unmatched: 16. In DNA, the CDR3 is TGCGCCAGCAGCCCCGCCGGTGCGGGGGTGAACGGGCAGTACTTC. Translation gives CASSPAGAGVNGQYF.

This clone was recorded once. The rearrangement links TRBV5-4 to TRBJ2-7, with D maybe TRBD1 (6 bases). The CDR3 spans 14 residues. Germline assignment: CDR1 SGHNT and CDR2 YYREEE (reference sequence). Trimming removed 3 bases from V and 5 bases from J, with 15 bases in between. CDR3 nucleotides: TGTGCCAGCAGCTCGGGACAACCCGGTGACGAGCAGTACTTC. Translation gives CASSSGQPGDEQYF.

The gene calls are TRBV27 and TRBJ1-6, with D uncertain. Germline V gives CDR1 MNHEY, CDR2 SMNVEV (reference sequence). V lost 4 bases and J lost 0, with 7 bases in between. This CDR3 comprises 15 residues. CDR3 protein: CASSYYLSYNSPLHF. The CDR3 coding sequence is TGTGCCAGCAGTTACTACCTCTCCTATAATTCACCCCTCCACTTT.

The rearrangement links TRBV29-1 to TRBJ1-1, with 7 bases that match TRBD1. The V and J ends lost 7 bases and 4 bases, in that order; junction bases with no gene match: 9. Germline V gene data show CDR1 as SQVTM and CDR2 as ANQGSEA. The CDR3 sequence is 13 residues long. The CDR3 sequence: CSGARQGRTEAFF. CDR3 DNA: TGCAGCGGTGCCAGACAGGGACGCACTGAAGCTTTCTTT.